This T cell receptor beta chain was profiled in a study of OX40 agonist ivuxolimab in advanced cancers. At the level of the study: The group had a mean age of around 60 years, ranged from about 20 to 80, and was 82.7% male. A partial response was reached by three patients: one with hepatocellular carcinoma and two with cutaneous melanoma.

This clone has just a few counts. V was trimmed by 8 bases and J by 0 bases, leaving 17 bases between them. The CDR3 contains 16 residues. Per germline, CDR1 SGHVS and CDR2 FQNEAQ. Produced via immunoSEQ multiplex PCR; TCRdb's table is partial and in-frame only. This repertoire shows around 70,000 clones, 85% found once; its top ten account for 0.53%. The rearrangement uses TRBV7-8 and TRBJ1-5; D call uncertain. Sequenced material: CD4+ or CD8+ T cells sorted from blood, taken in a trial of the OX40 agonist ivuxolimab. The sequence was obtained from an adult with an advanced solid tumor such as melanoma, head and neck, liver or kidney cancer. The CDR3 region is CASGQEGRRSNQPQHF. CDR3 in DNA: TGTGCCAGCGGGCAAGAAGGGAGGCGTAGCAATCAGCCCCAGCATTTT. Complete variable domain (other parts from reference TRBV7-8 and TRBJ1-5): GAGVSQSPRYKVAKRGQDVALRCDPISGHVSLFWYQQALGQGPEFLTYFQNEAQLDKSGLPSDRFFAERPEGSVSTLKIQRTQQEDSAVYLCASGQEGRRSNQPQHFGDGTRLSIL.